This TCR beta chain was observed in a study of a mutant IDH1 vaccine in newly diagnosed glioma. At the level of the study: Patients in the study were vaccinated eight times, receiving shots in weeks 1, 3, 5, 7, 11, 15, 19 and 23. Vaccines were begun 4-6 weeks after radiotherapy alone, or with temozolomide cycles.

Profiled with immunoSEQ multiplex PCR; TCRdb holds only in-frame clones, not every one. The sample yields about 64,000 clones, more than 75% seen once. Regarding this clone: Its antigen remains unidentified.

Documented time point: week 23, last vaccination. Vaccinated patients received 300 ug of mutant IDH1 20-mer peptide per dose, with topical imiquimod. This CDR3 region has 16 residues. Germline V gives CDR1 LNHDA, CDR2 SQIVND (reference sequence). J was trimmed by 4 bases and V by 4 bases; bases with no gene match: 11. The clonotype was recovered from a man aged 25 to 40 with glioma. Specimen: PBMCs, collected from a glioma patient whose treatment included an IDH1 peptide vaccine. The rearrangement joins TRBV19 to TRBJ1-1; TRBD1 matches at 8 bases. The CDR3 coding sequence is TGTGCCAGTAGTAGGGCCAGGGGGCGCGGGGCCACTGAAGCTTTCTTT. This sequence encodes CASSRARGRGATEAFF. The full variable domain, rest sourced from reference TRBV19 and TRBJ1-1, is DGGITQSPKYLFRKEGQNVTLSCEQNLNHDAMYWYRQDPGQGLRLIYYSQIVNDFQKGDIAEGYSVSREKKESFPLTVTSAQKNPTAFYLCASSRARGRGATEAFFGQGTRLTVV.